This entry lists 9 T cell receptor beta chains sequenced from one sample in a study of blood T cell repertoires in COVID-19 (dated by TCRdb to the early 2020s). Library construction relied on the immunoSEQ multiplex PCR assay. TCRdb provides this immuneACCESS table in a form limited to in-frame rearrangements. Some clones are lacking; in checked studies, under half of them reflect an unresolved V gene, and why the rest are absent is not known. The sample data list around 45,000 clones, and approximately 89% of these were observed just once. Roughly 15% of the sample rests with the top ten. What was sequenced was peripheral blood. Receptors originate from a man in his fifties or sixties with active or convalescent COVID-19.

CDR3 nucleotide sequence: TGTGCCAGCAGCCGCCGGGGCACCGGGGAGCTGTTTTTT. It specifies CASSRRGTGELFF. The rearrangement links TRBV7-6 to TRBJ2-2, with D maybe TRBD2 (5 bases). CDR3 length: 13 amino acids. V lost 5 bases and J lost 4, with 8 bases in between. Germline loops: CDR1 SGHVS, CDR2 FNYEAQ.

The CDR3 nucleotides read TGTGCCAGCAGCCGCACCCCGGGACTAGCGGGGACCCATGAGCAGTTCTTC. Translating gives CASSRTPGLAGTHEQFF. The gene calls are TRBV2 and TRBJ2-1, with TRBD2 identical over 13 bases. V lost 6 bases to trimming and J lost 8 bases; unmatched junction nucleotides: 13. The germline V gene encodes CDR1 SNHLY and CDR2 FYNNEI. This CDR3 spans 17 amino acids.

The chain's CDR3 is CASSVVSGNTEAFF. For the CDR3, the DNA is TGTGCCAGCAGCGTAGTGTCGGGGAACACTGAAGCTTTCTTT. V is TRBV9 and J is TRBJ1-1; D is uncertain. CDR1 and CDR2 (germline): SGDLS, YYNGEE. V lost 0 bases to trimming and J lost 1 base, with 7 bases between them. The CDR3 spans 14 residues.

V gene TRBV30 combines with J gene TRBJ2-5; TRBD2 matches at 9 bases. This CDR3 comprises 14 residues. Per germline, CDR1 GTSNPN and CDR2 SVGIG (reference sequence). J gave up 4 bases and V 3 bases, and 6 bases lay outside the gene matches. CDR3 nucleotides: TGTGCCTGGAGGGCGGGGGGGCAGTTAGAGACCCAGTACTTC. It specifies CAWRAGGQLETQYF.

V is TRBV2 and J is TRBJ1-1, with a weak D call TRBD1 (5 bases). Between the trimmed V and J ends, which lost 4 bases and 1 base, there was a span of 13 bases. CDR1 is SNHLY and CDR2 is FYNNEI in the germline V gene. This CDR3 contains 15 residues. CDR3 residues: CASSGGEIRNTEAFF. CDR3 DNA sequence: TGTGCCAGCAGTGGGGGGGAGATCCGGAACACTGAAGCTTTCTTT.

The rearrangement joins TRBV6-5 to TRBJ1-6; 9 bases map to TRBD1. The CDR3 contains 15 residues. V gave up 2 bases and J gave up 9 bases; unmatched junction bases: 5. Germline assignment: CDR1 MNHEY and CDR2 SVGAGI. CDR3 amino acids: CASSYLGQGGSPLHF. CDR3 DNA sequence: TGTGCCAGCAGTTACCTGGGACAGGGTGGTTCACCCCTCCACTTT.

The V gene is TRBV20-1, the J gene TRBJ1-5, with D uncertain. Germline V CDR1 and CDR2: DFQATT, SNEGSKA (reference sequence). V was shortened by 3 bases and J by 0 bases, with 6 bases between the two germline ends. The CDR3 spans 13 residues. CDR3 residues: CSASFSSNQPQHF. DNA for the CDR3: TGCAGTGCTAGTTTCAGTAGCAATCAGCCCCAGCATTTT.

V usage is TRBV14 and J usage is TRBJ1-4; tentatively, D is TRBD1 (5 bases). Germline V gene sequence: CDR1 SGHDN, CDR2 FVKESK. The ends were cut back, 4 bases at V and 6 bases at J, with 9 bases in the middle. CDR3 length: 13 residues. CDR3 coding DNA: TGTGCCAGCAGCCCGGGACTGGATGAAAAACTGTTTTTT. Its translation: CASSPGLDEKLFF.

The V call is TRBV5-1, the J call TRBJ1-2; TRBD1 matches 9 bases. This CDR3 is built from 13 residues. Trimming removed 4 bases from V and 6 bases from J; junction bases left unmatched: 4. The germline V gene encodes CDR1 SGHRS and CDR2 YFSETQ. The DNA for the CDR3 is TGCGCCAGCAGCACGGGGGACAGGGATGGCTACACCTTC. This gives the protein CASSTGDRDGYTF.